Each of the 31 T cell receptor beta chains below was sequenced from the same sample in a study of cytomegalovirus exposure and HLA in healthy donors. Assay: immunoSEQ multiplex PCR; the TCRdb copy retains only in-frame clones and omits some. The sample has 70,000 or so clones; around 94% are singletons. Sample: PBMCs. The receptors originated from a man between 18 and 35 years old in good health and CMV-seropositive.

A few counts support this clone. This sequence joins TRBV4-2 and TRBJ1-4; D is possibly TRBD1 (6 bases). This CDR3 has 15 amino acids. The germline V gene has CDR1 LGHNA and CDR2 YNFKEQ. Trimming removed 0 bases at V and 8 bases at J, with 13 bases between. The CDR3: CASSQEFGGQEKLFF. The DNA of the CDR3 is TGTGCCAGCAGCCAAGAATTCGGGGGGCAAGAAAAACTGTTTTTT.

The chain has TRBV10-3 and TRBJ1-3, with 7 bases matching TRBD1. V shed 7 bases and J 2 bases; nucleotides not matched to a gene: 8. Germline CDR1 reads ENHRY; CDR2 reads SYGVKD. The CDR3 runs to 15 residues. The CDR3 reads CAITRIGTAGNTIYF. CDR3 in DNA: TGTGCCATCACGAGGATCGGGACAGCTGGAAACACCATATATTTT.

The V call is TRBV28, the J call TRBJ2-5, with D possibly TRBD1 on 6 matching bases. The CDR3 consists of 13 residues. The V gene's germline CDR1 is MDHEN and CDR2 SYDVKM. The V gene lost 5 bases and the J gene lost 2 bases, with 9 bases spanning the gap. CDR3 DNA: TGTGCCAGCAGTCCAGGACAGCAAGAGACCCAGTACTTC. Its protein is CASSPGQQETQYF.

The chain has TRBV28 and TRBJ1-2; TRBD1 is a possible D gene (5 bases). CDR3 size: 13 residues. Germline V gene sequence: CDR1 MDHEN, CDR2 SYDVKM. V lost 3 bases to trimming and J lost 4 bases, with 9 bases between them. In DNA form, the CDR3 reads TGTGCCAGCAGTTTGGAGGGGCCCTATGGCTACACCTTC. Translated: CASSLEGPYGYTF.

This clone was detected only once. This chain uses TRBV9 with TRBJ1-1; no reliable D call. V lost 3 bases and J lost 4, with 19 bases in between. This CDR3 region has 16 residues. Germline V gene data show CDR1 as SGDLS and CDR2 as YYNGEE. The CDR3 region has the DNA TGTGCCAGCAGCGATACCTTAGACTTTCCGGGCACTGAAGCTTTCTTT. It encodes CASSDTLDFPGTEAFF.

The CDR3 DNA follows: TGTGCCAGCAGTTTATTTGGGACTAGCGGGAGTAATGAGCAGTTCTTC. The encoded protein is CASSLFGTSGSNEQFF. This sequence joins TRBV28 and TRBJ2-1; 14 bases fit TRBD2. V dropped 1 base and J dropped 7; count of bases not matched to a gene: 3. Per the germline V gene, CDR1 is MDHEN and CDR2 is SYDVKM. This CDR3 has 16 residues.

This chain uses TRBV5-1 with TRBJ2-6; D is undetermined. Trimming removed 5 bases from V and 1 base from J, with 16 bases in between. The CDR3 consists of 17 residues. Germline V gives CDR1 SGHRS, CDR2 YFSETQ. CDR3 residues: CASSFTAVTSGANVLTF. CDR3 nucleotide sequence: TGCGCCAGCAGTTTTACGGCGGTTACTTCTGGGGCCAACGTCCTGACTTTC.

The chain couples TRBV10-3 to TRBJ2-1; TRBD2 matches at 14 bases. The V and J ends lost 6 bases and 0 bases, in that order; junction bases with no gene match: 4. Germline loops: CDR1 ENHRY, CDR2 SYGVKD. The CDR3 covers 17 residues. The CDR3 spells CAISTGTSGSSYNEQFF. The CDR3 DNA is TGTGCCATCAGCACCGGGACTAGCGGGAGCTCCTACAATGAGCAGTTCTTC.

The rearrangement joins TRBV9 to TRBJ2-3, with D tentatively TRBD1 (5 bases). Trimming removed 0 bases from V and 7 bases from J, with 15 bases in between. CDR3 length equals 15 residues. Germline CDR1 is SGDLS and CDR2 is YYNGEE. As DNA, the CDR3 is TGTGCCAGCAGCGTAGGTGCAGGGTCCATAAATACGCAGTATTTT. Protein sequence: CASSVGAGSINTQYF.

This chain joins TRBV15 and TRBJ1-5; tentatively, D is TRBD1 (5 bases). Trimming cost V 3 bases and J 6 bases, with 12 bases left between them. The CDR3 runs 14 residues. Germline V gives CDR1 LNHNV, CDR2 YYDKDF (reference sequence). In nucleotides, the CDR3 is TGTGCCACCAGCAGGTGGGGGGTGGCTCAGCCCCAGCATTTT. This translates into CATSRWGVAQPQHF.

The rearrangement joins TRBV11-2 to TRBJ2-5; the D gene is possibly TRBD1 (5 bases). The J call is uncertain, as TRBJ2-7 better fits the DNA end. The CDR3 is 13 residues long. The germline gives CDR1 SGHAT, CDR2 FQNNGV. Here the CDR3 reads CASGPGNHYEQYF. CDR3 nucleotides: TGTGCCAGCGGGCCAGGGAACCACTACGAGCAGTACTTC.

The J gene is TRBJ2-7, the V gene TRBV5-8, with TRBD1 identical over 9 bases. The V gene end was trimmed by 0 bases and the J gene end by 6 bases; junction bases not matched to a gene: 7. The CDR3 totals 15 residues. Germline assignment: CDR1 SGHTS and CDR2 YDEGEE. The CDR3 DNA follows: TGTGCCAGCAGCTTGGTGGGACAGGGTTGGACCGAGCAGTACTTC. It specifies CASSLVGQGWTEQYF.

V gene TRBV7-2 combines with J gene TRBJ2-7, with a possible D match to TRBD1 (6 bases). Germline CDR1 and CDR2: SGHTA and FQGNSA. The CDR3 extends over 14 amino acids. The germline V and J ends were trimmed by 3 bases and 2 bases, with 11 bases remaining between them. CDR3 residues: CASSFDRFTYEQYF. CDR3 DNA sequence: TGTGCCAGCAGCTTTGACAGGTTCACCTACGAGCAGTACTTC.

This chain links TRBV27 with TRBJ2-2, with D uncertain. Germline V gives CDR1 MNHEY, CDR2 SMNVEV (reference sequence). Deletions cut 4 bases from V and 1 base from J, with 7 bases between. The CDR3 loop spans 14 amino acids. The CDR3 reads CASSYLMNTGELFF. CDR3 bases: TGTGCCAGCAGTTATTTAATGAACACCGGGGAGCTGTTTTTT.

The V call is TRBV6-4, the J call TRBJ2-1, with 10 nucleotides matching TRBD2. The CDR3 spans 16 residues. Germline V gene data show CDR1 as MRHNA and CDR2 as SNTAGT. The junction had 3 bases not matched to a gene; V was cut back by 4 bases and J by 0 bases. This chain's CDR3 is CASSVAGGLSYNEQFF. The DNA of the CDR3 is TGTGCCAGCAGTGTAGCGGGAGGCCTCTCCTACAATGAGCAGTTCTTC.

This clone has just one count. V gene TRBV7-9 combines with J gene TRBJ2-7; D might be TRBD1 (5 bases). V was cut by 4 bases and J by 3 bases, with 22 bases left in between. The CDR3 runs 17 residues. Germline V gene sequence: CDR1 SEHNR, CDR2 FQNEAQ (reference sequence). The CDR3 reads CASSSYIHSSTDYEQYF. The CDR3 coding sequence is TGTGCCAGCAGCTCCTACATCCATTCCTCGACAGACTACGAGCAGTACTTC.

The genes are TRBV5-1 and TRBJ2-4, with unresolved D. CDR3 length: 13 residues. CDR1 SGHRS and CDR2 YFSETQ come from the germline V gene. V shed 0 bases and J shed 4 bases, with 5 bases lying between them. The CDR3 loop reads CASSLEPKNIQYF. CDR3 nucleotide sequence: TGCGCCAGCAGCTTGGAGCCGAAAAACATTCAGTACTTC.

The V gene is TRBV6-5, the J gene TRBJ2-7; perhaps TRBD2 as D (6 bases). The CDR3 contains 15 residues. The V end was cut by 6 bases, the J end by 3 bases, with 18 bases between. Germline V gene lookup returns CDR1 MNHEY and CDR2 SVGAGI. CDR3: CASSTPGLGGYEQYF. CDR3 DNA: TGTGCCAGCAGCACCCCAGGGTTGGGGGGCTACGAGCAGTACTTC.

This chain joins TRBV6-6 and TRBJ2-5, with unresolved D. Germline CDR1 and CDR2: MNHNY and SVGAGI (reference sequence). V was clipped by 6 bases and J by 2 bases, with 4 bases between them. This CDR3 has 11 amino acids. This chain's CDR3 is CASRHQETQYF. The CDR3 DNA is TGTGCCAGCAGACATCAAGAGACCCAGTACTTC.

The rearrangement uses TRBV5-1 and TRBJ2-3; TRBD2 agrees at 15 bases. The CDR3 is 15 residues long. Germline CDR1 reads SGHRS; CDR2 reads YFSETQ. With V trimmed by 3 bases and J by 5 bases, 1 base remained unmatched. The CDR3 reads CASSSGLAGGDTQYF. CDR3 sequence (DNA): TGCGCCAGCAGCTCGGGACTAGCGGGAGGAGATACGCAGTATTTT.

The rearrangement links TRBV28 to TRBJ2-7; 10 bases map to TRBD2. V dropped 2 bases and J dropped 2; count of bases not matched to a gene: 6. This CDR3 is built from 16 residues. Germline V gene sequence: CDR1 MDHEN, CDR2 SYDVKM. CDR3 bases: TGTGCCAGCAGTTTAACTAGCGGGATGGGGACCTACGAGCAGTACTTC. This gives the protein CASSLTSGMGTYEQYF.

The genes are TRBV19 and TRBJ1-5, with 10 bases identical to TRBD1. The CDR3 is 15 residues long. The trim removed 0 bases at V and 6 bases at J, leaving 2 bases unmatched. The germline gives CDR1 LNHDA, CDR2 SQIVND (reference sequence). The CDR3 bases are TGTGCCAGTAGTATAGAGGGGACAGGGGTTCAGCCCCAGCATTTT. Protein: CASSIEGTGVQPQHF.

The chain carries TRBV9 and TRBJ2-2, with a tentative D call TRBD2 (6 bases). With 0 bases removed from V and 3 bases from J, the gap between germline ends came to 6 bases. Germline V gene data show CDR1 as SGDLS and CDR2 as YYNGEE. The CDR3 runs 14 residues. The CDR3 protein is CASSVGGDTGELFF. The DNA of the CDR3 is TGTGCCAGCAGCGTAGGCGGGGACACCGGGGAGCTGTTTTTT.

This clone was detected once. The CDR3 nucleotides are TGTGCCAGCAGCTTAGGGGCCCTGGGACTAGCGGGAGTAAAGACCCAGTACTTC. Its protein product is CASSLGALGLAGVKTQYF. The rearrangement links TRBV7-6 to TRBJ2-5; TRBD2 matches 14 bases. The CDR3 has 18 residues. V lost 1 base and J lost 6; bases outside the gene matches: 10. The germline CDR1 and CDR2 sequences are SGHVS and FNYEAQ.

The V gene is TRBV5-1, the J gene TRBJ2-4; D is possibly TRBD1 (5 bases). From germline, CDR1 is SGHRS and CDR2 YFSETQ. Trimming removed 0 bases from V and 2 bases from J, with 12 bases in between. The CDR3 is 16 amino acids. In DNA, the CDR3 is TGCGCCAGCAGCTTGGGGATGGGGCAAACCAAAAACATTCAGTACTTC. Amino acids: CASSLGMGQTKNIQYF.

CDR3 sequence: CASSPSGGGGGYNEQFF. The CDR3 DNA follows: TGTGCCAGCAGCCCCTCCGGCGGGGGAGGGGGATACAATGAGCAGTTCTTC. V is TRBV9 and J is TRBJ2-1, with a possible D match to TRBD2 (7 bases). V gave up 4 bases and J gave up 4 bases, with 21 bases separating them. The CDR3 spans 17 residues. In germline, CDR1 is SGDLS, CDR2 YYNGEE.

V and J are TRBV30 and TRBJ2-3, with a possible D match to TRBD2 (5 bases). Looked up from germline, CDR1 is GTSNPN and CDR2 is SVGIG (reference sequence). V lost 1 base and J 6 bases, leaving 14 bases between the germline ends. This CDR3 is built from 14 residues. CDR3 coding DNA: TGTGCCTGGAGTGCCCTAGCCCCCGGGGATACGCAGTATTTT. Protein: CAWSALAPGDTQYF.

The chain is built from TRBV7-9 and TRBJ2-3; TRBD2 agrees at 11 bases. The germline CDR1 and CDR2 sequences are SEHNR and FQNEAQ (reference sequence). The CDR3 is 16 residues long. J was trimmed by 1 base and V by 5 bases; bases with no gene match: 5. CDR3: CASSLLAGGGTDTQYF. The CDR3 region has the DNA TGTGCCAGCAGCCTATTAGCGGGAGGGGGCACAGATACGCAGTATTTT.

This chain joins TRBV6-5 and TRBJ2-3, with 10 bases fitting TRBD1. V shed 6 bases, J shed 6 bases, and the junction held 3 bases outside the gene matches. CDR1 and CDR2 (germline): MNHEY, SVGAGI. The CDR3 covers 13 residues. The CDR3 reads CASRRDRGDTQYF. DNA of the CDR3: TGTGCCAGCAGACGGGACAGGGGTGATACGCAGTATTTT.

CDR3 sequence: CASSSPGYSDTQYF. The CDR3 bases are TGTGCCAGCAGTTCCCCGGGGTATTCAGATACGCAGTATTTT. The chain uses TRBV28 and TRBJ2-3; D may be TRBD2 (5 bases). Germline loops: CDR1 MDHEN, CDR2 SYDVKM. This CDR3 contains 14 residues. The V gene lost 4 bases and the J gene lost 4 bases, with 12 bases spanning the gap.

The V gene is TRBV5-4, the J gene TRBJ2-3; a weak D match, TRBD2 (6 bases). Germline CDR1 and CDR2: SGHNT and YYREEE (reference sequence). CDR3 length: 16 amino acids. The V end was cut by 4 bases, the J end by 1 base, with 16 bases between. The CDR3 bases are TGTGCCAGCAGCCCTCTACGGGAGTGGGGCACAGATACGCAGTATTTT. Its translation is CASSPLREWGTDTQYF. Variable domain in full (rest from reference TRBV5-4 and TRBJ2-3): ETGVTQSPTHLIKTRGQQVTLRCSSQSGHNTVSWYQQALGQGPQFIFQYYREEENGRGNFPPRFSGLQFPNYSSELNVNALELDDSALYLCASSPLREWGTDTQYFGPGTRLTVL.